This T cell receptor (beta chain) was sequenced in a study of T cell changes during pregnancy in multiple sclerosis. Germline V gene lookup returns CDR1 ENHRY and CDR2 SYGVKD. V shed 11 bases and J shed 5 bases, with 22 bases lying between them. The CDR3 has 14 residues. Libraries were prepared by immunoSEQ multiplex PCR; TCRdb keeps only in-frame clonotypes and omits some of them. The profile shows under 55,000 clones, about 87% of them singletons. The TCR was taken from a female donor with multiple sclerosis, enrolled in a pregnancy study. The chain uses TRBV10-3 and TRBJ2-7; D is perhaps TRBD1 (5 bases). The sample here was peripheral blood, taken in the first trimester of pregnancy. The CDR3 sequence is CAAQQAPRSDEQYF. The CDR3 DNA is TGTGCCGCCCAACAGGCGCCGAGGAGCGACGAGCAGTACTTC.